The 12 T cell receptor beta chains below were found in one sample sequenced in a study of OX40 agonist ivuxolimab in advanced cancers. Profiling relied on immunoSEQ multiplex PCR, and the TCRdb table lists in-frame clones only, not all of them. This table holds fewer than 15,000 clones, 80% to 95% found once. Source: CD4+ or CD8+ T cells sorted from blood, taken in a trial of the OX40 agonist ivuxolimab. The receptor source for this set is an adult with an advanced solid tumor such as melanoma, head and neck, liver or kidney cancer.

The chain has TRBV7-6 and TRBJ1-5; weak D call: TRBD1 (5 bases). This CDR3 comprises 15 residues. Trimming removed 1 base at V and 1 base at J, with 8 bases between. The germline CDR1 and CDR2 sequences are SGHVS and FNYEAQ. The CDR3 sequence is CASSLVQGSNQPQHF. The CDR3 bases are TGTGCCAGCAGCTTAGTCCAGGGAAGCAATCAGCCCCAGCATTTT.

V gene TRBV7-9 combines with J gene TRBJ1-1; possibly TRBD1 for D (5 bases). V lost 1 base and J 1 base, leaving 10 bases between the germline ends. Germline V gene data show CDR1 as SEHNR and CDR2 as FQNEAQ (reference sequence). The CDR3 covers 15 residues. DNA of the CDR3: TGTGCCAGCAGCTTAGGAGGAAGGGGGAACACTGAAGCTTTCTTT. Translating it yields CASSLGGRGNTEAFF.

V usage is TRBV11-3 and J usage is TRBJ2-7; TRBD2 aligns across 8 bases. The CDR3 is made up of 16 amino acids. Germline CDR1 SGHNT, CDR2 YENEEA. Unmatched junction bases numbered 11, after V lost 5 bases and J lost 2 bases. In DNA form, the CDR3 reads TGTGCCAGCAGCCCGGTTCAGCGGGGGCCAACCTACGAGCAGTACTTC. Amino acids: CASSPVQRGPTYEQYF.

This clone was counted only a few times. This chain joins TRBV7-9 and TRBJ2-5; D is undetermined. Trimming shortened V by 5 bases and J by 0 bases, and 7 bases separated the two germline ends. The CDR3 is 13 residues long. Germline V lookup: CDR1 SEHNR, CDR2 FQNEAQ (reference sequence). The CDR3 region has the DNA TGTGCCAGCAGCGCCCTGTACCAAGAGACCCAGTACTTC. Translated, it gives CASSALYQETQYF.

The rearrangement links TRBV19 to TRBJ2-1; 9 nucleotides agree with TRBD2. This CDR3 spans 15 amino acids. With V trimmed by 7 bases and J by 6 bases, 10 bases remained unmatched. From germline, CDR1 is LNHDA and CDR2 SQIVND (reference sequence). The CDR3 sequence is CASTPWSGGTNEQFF. Here the CDR3 DNA reads TGTGCCAGTACTCCGTGGAGCGGGGGGACCAATGAGCAGTTCTTC.

V gene TRBV14 combines with J gene TRBJ2-1; TRBD2 aligns across 10 bases. The J segment lost 4 bases and the V segment lost 3 bases, leaving 12 bases of the junction unmatched. CDR1 and CDR2 from the germline V gene are SGHDN and FVKESK. The CDR3 extends over 18 amino acids. CDR3 nucleotide sequence: TGTGCCAGCAGCCACGGACTAGCGGCAAAAGACCCATACAATGAGCAGTTCTTC. Translation gives CASSHGLAAKDPYNEQFF.

The V and J genes are TRBV11-3 and TRBJ2-7; a weak D match, TRBD2 (5 bases). The V end lost 6 bases, the J end lost 2 bases, and 17 bases lay between the germline ends. Germline V gene lookup returns CDR1 SGHNT and CDR2 YENEEA. The CDR3 contains 15 residues. The CDR3 nucleotides are TGTGCCAGCAGATCTAGCTTCACAAGGACCTACGAGCAGTACTTC. Protein sequence: CASRSSFTRTYEQYF.

The chain carries TRBV6-5 and TRBJ1-5; D gene ambiguous. Germline lookup yields CDR1 MNHEY and CDR2 SVGAGI. CDR3 size: 14 residues. V was clipped by 2 bases and J by 7 bases, with 12 bases between them. CDR3 residues: CASSYARLGQPQHF. DNA for the CDR3: TGTGCCAGCAGTTACGCACGCCTTGGACAGCCCCAGCATTTT.

V usage is TRBV9 and J usage is TRBJ2-1; unclear D gene. The CDR3 extends over 13 amino acids. Germline-derived CDR1 and CDR2 are SGDLS and YYNGEE. Trimming removed 0 bases from V and 8 bases from J, with 9 bases in between. CDR3 in amino acids: CASSVDPSDEQFF. The CDR3 DNA follows: TGTGCCAGCAGCGTAGACCCTTCCGATGAGCAGTTCTTC.

The chain combines TRBV4-1 with TRBJ1-6; TRBD1 is a possible D gene (5 bases). Trimming removed 0 bases at V and 6 bases at J, with 12 bases between. This CDR3 has 16 amino acids. Looked up from germline, CDR1 is MGHRA and CDR2 is YSYEKL. This chain's CDR3 is CASSQDWGRANSPLHF. The CDR3 bases are TGCGCCAGCAGCCAAGATTGGGGCAGGGCTAATTCACCCCTCCACTTT.

The V gene is TRBV25-1, the J gene TRBJ1-2, with 8 bases identical to TRBD1. Germline lookup yields CDR1 MGHDK and CDR2 SYGVNS. V was pared by 3 bases and J by 4 bases, with 7 bases of the junction left unmatched. The CDR3 runs 15 residues. CDR3 region: CASSDTGGTVYGYTF. CDR3 DNA: TGTGCCAGCAGTGATACAGGGGGGACCGTCTATGGCTACACCTTC.

This chain links TRBV19 with TRBJ1-2; D remains ambiguous. The CDR3 contains 10 residues. Deletions cut 5 bases from V and 8 bases from J, with 6 bases between. Germline loops: CDR1 LNHDA, CDR2 SQIVND (reference sequence). Here the CDR3 reads CASSGGGYTF. As DNA, the CDR3 is TGTGCCAGTAGTGGAGGCGGCTACACCTTC.